These 23 T cell receptor beta chains came from one sample sequenced in a study of OX40 agonist ivuxolimab in advanced cancers. The library relied on the immunoSEQ multiplex PCR assay. This immuneACCESS table, as held by TCRdb, lists in-frame sequences with V and J called but not all clones. Of the missing ones, under half trace to an unresolved V gene in checked studies; the others have no known cause. Within this sample are around 49,000 clones, with approximately 90% of them counted one time only. Together, the top ten hold 10% of the sample. The sample was CD4+ or CD8+ T cells sorted from blood, taken in a trial of the OX40 agonist ivuxolimab. The receptors originated from an adult with an advanced solid tumor such as melanoma, head and neck, liver or kidney cancer.

The CDR3 protein is CASRNGRYEQYF. CDR3 nucleotides: TGTGCCAGCAGAAATGGGCGCTACGAGCAGTACTTC. The chain links TRBV27 to TRBJ2-7; D gene uncertain. This CDR3 has 12 residues. Germline CDR1 and CDR2: MNHEY and SMNVEV (reference sequence). V was pared by 6 bases and J by 3 bases, with 9 bases between.

The chain links TRBV12-5 to TRBJ1-1, with D hard to call. Trimming cost V 0 bases and J 3 bases, with 8 bases left between them. The CDR3 extends over 14 amino acids. Per germline, CDR1 LGHNT and CDR2 FRNRAP. The CDR3: CASGLVLQYTEAFF. CDR3 nucleotide sequence: TGTGCTAGTGGTTTGGTATTACAGTACACTGAAGCTTTCTTT.

The chain uses TRBV7-3 and TRBJ2-1; 14 bases match TRBD2. Per the germline V gene, CDR1 is SGHTA and CDR2 is FQGTGA. CDR3 size: 18 residues. The ends lost 3 bases at V and 8 bases at J; junction bases unmatched: 12. CDR3 coding DNA: TGTGCCAGCAGCTTGAGACCGGGGACTAGCGGGAGTCGAGATGAGCAGTTCTTC. This translates into CASSLRPGTSGSRDEQFF.

The genes are TRBV15 and TRBJ1-5; D uncertain. The V end was cut by 0 bases, the J end by 6 bases, with 6 bases between. The CDR3 has 13 amino acids. Germline values: CDR1 LNHNV, CDR2 YYDKDF (reference sequence). The CDR3 DNA reads TGTGCCACCAGCAGAGAGGGGTTTCAGCCCCAGCATTTT. Translated: CATSREGFQPQHF.

This chain links TRBV30 with TRBJ2-1, with D possibly being TRBD2 (6 bases). This CDR3 spans 12 amino acids. Trimming pared 7 bases from V and 7 bases from J, leaving 14 bases between. Germline lookup yields CDR1 GTSNPN and CDR2 SVGIG (reference sequence). The CDR3 DNA reads TGTGCCTTGAGCGGGTCTGGGAATGAGCAGTTCTTC. Translated: CALSGSGNEQFF.

This sequence joins TRBV11-2 and TRBJ2-7, with D perhaps TRBD1 or TRBD2 (6 bases each). The CDR3 consists of 15 residues. Germline V gives CDR1 SGHAT, CDR2 FQNNGV. Trimming cost V 4 bases and J 0 bases, with 13 bases left between them. In DNA form, the CDR3 reads TGTGCCAGCAGCTCGCTGGAGGGGGTCTCCTACGAGCAGTACTTC. It is translated as CASSSLEGVSYEQYF.

V usage is TRBV6-5 and J usage is TRBJ2-7; TRBD1 matches 7 bases. This CDR3 comprises 15 residues. Germline V lookup: CDR1 MNHEY, CDR2 SVGAGI. The ends lost 6 bases at V and 0 bases at J; junction bases unmatched: 8. The CDR3: CASSPDRPSSYEQYF. The CDR3 DNA reads as TGTGCCAGCAGCCCGGACAGGCCGAGCTCCTACGAGCAGTACTTC.

V usage is TRBV29-1 and J usage is TRBJ2-3, with TRBD2 as a possible D gene (6 bases). Germline lookup yields CDR1 SQVTM and CDR2 ANQGSEA. V was cut by 1 base and J by 1 base, with 9 bases left in between. The CDR3 runs to 14 residues. Written as DNA, the CDR3 is TGCAGCGTTGAAGGACTAGTGGGCACAGATACGCAGTATTTT. It specifies CSVEGLVGTDTQYF.

This clone rates as large (0.1 to 1%). The rearrangement links TRBV11-1 to TRBJ2-1; 14 nucleotides align to TRBD2. Germline values: CDR1 SGHAT, CDR2 FQDESV (reference sequence). The V segment lost 3 bases and the J segment 10 bases; nucleotides outside the gene matches: 5. CDR3 size: 15 residues. Here the CDR3 reads CASSLTSGGAWEQFF. CDR3 sequence (DNA): TGTGCCAGCAGCTTGACTAGCGGGGGGGCCTGGGAGCAGTTCTTC.

V gene TRBV7-8 combines with J gene TRBJ1-4, with 7 positions matching TRBD1. V lost 2 bases to trimming and J lost 6 bases; unmatched junction nucleotides: 9. The germline gives CDR1 SGHVS, CDR2 FQNEAQ. This CDR3 has 16 residues. In DNA, the CDR3 is TGTGCCAGCAGCTTAAACCATTGGGGGACAGATGAAAAACTGTTTTTT. Its translation is CASSLNHWGTDEKLFF.

The sample holds a few counts of this clone. The chain has TRBV18 and TRBJ1-1; D gene unclear. The CDR3 sequence is 15 residues long. Germline V CDR1 and CDR2: KGHSH, LQKENI. V was shortened by 5 bases and J by 2 bases, with 15 bases between the two germline ends. The DNA for the CDR3 is TGTGCCAGCTCATTTCCTACTTTCCCTAACACTGAAGCTTTCTTT. Amino acids: CASSFPTFPNTEAFF.

The chain couples TRBV29-1 to TRBJ1-5; the D gene is possibly TRBD1 (6 bases). The CDR3 length is 15 residues. V lost 6 bases and J 5 bases, leaving 20 bases between the germline ends. Germline V lookup: CDR1 SQVTM, CDR2 ANQGSEA. Here the CDR3 reads CSVGGLGTPDQPQHF. The CDR3 DNA reads TGCAGCGTAGGGGGTCTGGGGACCCCAGATCAGCCCCAGCATTTT.

This chain joins TRBV15 and TRBJ2-1; D remains unclear. CDR1 is LNHNV, CDR2 YYDKDF, per germline (reference sequence). This CDR3 is built from 18 residues. V was clipped by 4 bases and J by 3 bases, with 22 bases between them. The chain's CDR3 is CATSTPALGPIIYNEQFF. The DNA of the CDR3 is TGTGCCACCAGCACGCCTGCCCTGGGCCCGATTATCTACAATGAGCAGTTCTTC.

This clone was seen only once. The V gene is TRBV19, the J gene TRBJ2-3, with 8 bases that match TRBD1. Germline V gene lookup returns CDR1 LNHDA and CDR2 SQIVND (reference sequence). The CDR3 loop spans 16 amino acids. The trim removed 4 bases at V and 3 bases at J, leaving 9 bases unmatched. CDR3 region: CASSNLDRVGTDTQYF. The CDR3 nucleotides read TGTGCCAGTAGTAACTTGGACAGGGTGGGGACAGATACGCAGTATTTT.

The chain carries TRBV15 and TRBJ2-1; 9 bases map to TRBD2. CDR1 is LNHNV, CDR2 YYDKDF, per germline (reference sequence). With 3 bases clipped from V and 8 bases from J, the junction kept 8 bases outside the gene matches. The CDR3 sequence is 15 residues long. The CDR3 region is CATSSDGTSIYEQFF. CDR3 bases: TGTGCCACCAGCAGCGATGGGACTAGCATCTATGAGCAGTTCTTC.

This chain links TRBV11-2 with TRBJ2-2; D gene unclear. The germline V gene has CDR1 SGHAT and CDR2 FQNNGV. With 4 bases removed from V and 5 bases from J, the gap between germline ends came to 2 bases. The CDR3 runs to 11 residues. CDR3 residues: CASSWTGELFF. In DNA, the CDR3 is TGTGCCAGCAGCTGGACCGGGGAGCTGTTTTTT. Supplemented by reference TRBV11-2 and TRBJ2-2, the full variable domain reads EAGVAQSPRYKIIEKRQSVAFWCNPISGHATLYWYQQILGQGPKLLIQFQNNGVVDDSQLPKDRFSAERLKGVDSTLKIQPAKLEDSAVYLCASSWTGELFFGEGSRLTVL.

This chain uses TRBV13 with TRBJ2-1, with D tentatively TRBD2 (6 bases). V lost 2 bases, J lost 0 bases, and 11 bases lay in between. Looked up from germline, CDR1 is PRHDT and CDR2 is FYEKMQ (reference sequence). The length of the CDR3 is 16 residues. The CDR3 protein is CASSLYPGDSYNEQFF. DNA of the CDR3: TGTGCCAGCAGCTTATATCCGGGGGACTCCTACAATGAGCAGTTCTTC.

The chain couples TRBV27 to TRBJ2-7; D is undetermined. Trimming took off 2 bases at V and 6 bases at J, with 8 bases between the two ends. The CDR3 is 12 amino acids. Looked up from germline, CDR1 is MNHEY and CDR2 is SMNVEV (reference sequence). The chain's CDR3 is CASSLNRGEQYF. CDR3 DNA: TGTGCCAGCAGTTTAAACCGCGGCGAGCAGTACTTC.

This clone was seen a single time. The chain couples TRBV5-1 to TRBJ2-5, with TRBD1 identical over 7 bases. The DNA end favors TRBJ2-7, so the J call may be wrong. CDR3 length: 13 residues. Germline V gene lookup returns CDR1 SGHRS and CDR2 YFSETQ. CDR3 coding DNA: TGCGCCAGCAGCCTGGGACAGCAATACGAGCAGTACTTC. This sequence encodes CASSLGQQYEQYF.

Concerning this clone: Germline and junction disagree at one end, which may indicate a read error. The chain links TRBV7-7 to TRBJ2-1; D uncertain. The CDR3 length is 14 residues. Looked up from germline, CDR1 is SSHAT and CDR2 is FNYEAQ (reference sequence). CDR3 amino acids: CASSPTAIYNEQFF. The CDR3, as DNA: TGTGCTAGCAGCCCCACGGCGATATACAATGAGCAGTTCTTC.

The J gene is TRBJ2-7, the V gene TRBV6-5; 8 positions match TRBD2. This CDR3 region has 15 residues. J lost 2 bases, V lost 7 bases, and 10 bases had no gene match. CDR1 and CDR2 (germline): MNHEY, SVGAGI. This CDR3 reads CASMPSQAGAYEQYF. The CDR3 region has the DNA TGTGCCAGCATGCCCTCCCAAGCGGGGGCCTACGAGCAGTACTTC.

The chain joins TRBV5-4 to TRBJ2-1; the match to TRBD1 covers 9 bases. This CDR3 is built from 16 residues. V gave up 3 bases and J gave up 3 bases; unmatched junction bases: 7. Germline CDR1 SGHNT, CDR2 YYREEE (reference sequence). The CDR3 DNA sequence: TGTGCCAGCAGCTCCTTGGACAGGGGATTCTACAATGAGCAGTTCTTC. Its protein is CASSSLDRGFYNEQFF.

V and J are TRBV7-9 and TRBJ1-1, with D unresolved. The V end was cut by 4 bases, the J end by 2 bases, with 8 bases between. This CDR3 is 13 amino acids long. Germline assignment: CDR1 SEHNR and CDR2 FQNEAQ (reference sequence). The CDR3 reads CASSSEFNTEAFF. The DNA of the CDR3 is TGTGCCAGCAGCTCGGAATTTAACACTGAAGCTTTCTTT. The full variable domain, its missing parts supplied by reference TRBV7-9 and TRBJ1-1, is DTGVSQNPRHKITKRGQNVTFRCDPISEHNRLYWYRQTLGQGPEFLTYFQNEAQLEKSRLLSDRFSAERPKGSFSTLEIQRTEQGDSAMYLCASSSEFNTEAFFGQGTRLTVV.